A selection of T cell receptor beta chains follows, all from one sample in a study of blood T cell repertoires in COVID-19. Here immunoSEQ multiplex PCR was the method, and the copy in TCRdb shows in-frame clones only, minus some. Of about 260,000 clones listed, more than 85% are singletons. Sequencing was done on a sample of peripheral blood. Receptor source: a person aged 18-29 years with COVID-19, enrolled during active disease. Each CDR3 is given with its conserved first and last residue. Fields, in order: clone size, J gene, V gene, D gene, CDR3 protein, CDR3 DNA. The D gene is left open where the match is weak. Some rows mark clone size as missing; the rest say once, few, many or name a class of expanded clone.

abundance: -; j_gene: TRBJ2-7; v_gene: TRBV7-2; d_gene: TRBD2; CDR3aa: CASSLGLAGEGREQYF; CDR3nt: TGTGCCAGCAGTTTGGGACTAGCGGGAGAAGGGAGAGAGCAGTACTTC
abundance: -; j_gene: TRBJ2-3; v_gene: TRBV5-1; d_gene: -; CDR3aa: CASGLTGIPSTDTQYF; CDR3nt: TGCGCCAGCGGATTAACAGGAATCCCTAGCACAGATACGCAGTATTTT
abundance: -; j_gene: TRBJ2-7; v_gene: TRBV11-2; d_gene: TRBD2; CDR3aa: CASSLGLAAEQYF; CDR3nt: TGTGCCAGCAGCTTGGGACTAGCTGCCGAGCAGTACTTC
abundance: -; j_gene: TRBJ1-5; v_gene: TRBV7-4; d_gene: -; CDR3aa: CASSLGEYSNQPQHF; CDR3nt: TGTGCCAGCAGCTTAGGGGAGTATAGCAATCAGCCCCAGCATTTT
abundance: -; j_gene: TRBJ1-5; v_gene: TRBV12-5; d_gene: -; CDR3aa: CASGQGNQPQHF; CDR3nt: TGTGCTAGTGGGCAGGGGAATCAGCCCCAGCATTTT
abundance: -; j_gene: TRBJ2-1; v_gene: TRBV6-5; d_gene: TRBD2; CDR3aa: CASSSLAGEAYNEQFF; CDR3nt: TGTGCCAGCAGTTCGTTAGCGGGAGAAGCGTACAATGAGCAGTTCTTC
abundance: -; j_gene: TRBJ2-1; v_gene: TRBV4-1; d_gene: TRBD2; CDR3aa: CASSEREYTYNEQFF; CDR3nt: TGCGCCAGCAGCGAGCGGGAGTACACCTACAATGAGCAGTTCTTC
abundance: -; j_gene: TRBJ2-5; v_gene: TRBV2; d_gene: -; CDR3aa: CASTERDKETQYF; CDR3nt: TGTGCCAGCACCGAGCGGGACAAAGAGACCCAGTACTTC
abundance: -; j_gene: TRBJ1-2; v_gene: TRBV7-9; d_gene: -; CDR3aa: CASSKRQSLDGYTF; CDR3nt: TGTGCCAGCAGCAAACGACAGTCCCTGGATGGCTACACCTTC
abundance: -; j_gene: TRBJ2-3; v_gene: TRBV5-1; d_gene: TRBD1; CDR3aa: CASSLANRGDTQYF; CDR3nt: TGCGCCAGCAGCTTGGCGAACAGGGGAGATACGCAGTATTTT
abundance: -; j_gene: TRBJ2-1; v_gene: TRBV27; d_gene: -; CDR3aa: CASSLRAGYNEQFF; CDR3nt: TGTGCCAGCAGTTTAAGGGCGGGGTACAATGAGCAGTTCTTC
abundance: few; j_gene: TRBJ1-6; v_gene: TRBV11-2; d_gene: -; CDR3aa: CASSSRVPPLHF; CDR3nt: TGTGCCAGCAGCTCCAGGGTGCCACCCCTCCACTTT
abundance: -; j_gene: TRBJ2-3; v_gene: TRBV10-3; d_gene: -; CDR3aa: CAISEPREGGDTQYF; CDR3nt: TGTGCCATCAGTGAGCCACGGGAAGGTGGGGATACGCAGTATTTT
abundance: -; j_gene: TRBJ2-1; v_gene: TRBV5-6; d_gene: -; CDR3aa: CASSLAPQNEQFF; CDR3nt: TGTGCCAGCAGCTTGGCCCCCCAGAATGAGCAGTTCTTC
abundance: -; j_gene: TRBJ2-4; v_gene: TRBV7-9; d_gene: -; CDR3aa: CASSLGKLAKNIQYF; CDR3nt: TGTGCCAGCAGCTTAGGTAAACTAGCCAAAAACATTCAGTACTTC
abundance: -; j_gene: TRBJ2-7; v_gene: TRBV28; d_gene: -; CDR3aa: CASSFSREQYF; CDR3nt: TGTGCCAGCAGTTTTTCCAGGGAGCAGTACTTC
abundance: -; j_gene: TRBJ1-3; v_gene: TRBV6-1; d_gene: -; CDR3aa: CASSEAEGNTIYF; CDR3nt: TGTGCCAGCAGTGAAGCGGAGGGAAACACCATATATTTT
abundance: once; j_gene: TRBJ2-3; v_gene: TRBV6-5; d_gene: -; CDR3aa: CAIGRGGTDTQYF; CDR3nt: TGTGCCATCGGGAGAGGTGGCACAGATACGCAGTATTTT
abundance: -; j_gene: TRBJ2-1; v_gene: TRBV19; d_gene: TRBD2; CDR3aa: CASSLGTSGSYNEQFF; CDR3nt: TGTGCCAGTAGCCTCGGGACTAGCGGCTCCTACAATGAGCAGTTCTTC
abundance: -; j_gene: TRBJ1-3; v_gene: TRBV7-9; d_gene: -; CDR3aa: CASSFTRWGNTIYF; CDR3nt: TGTGCCAGCAGCTTCACTCGTTGGGGAAACACCATATATTTT
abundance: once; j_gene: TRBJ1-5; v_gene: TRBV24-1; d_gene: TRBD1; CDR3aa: CATSRQGGDQPQHF; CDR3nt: TGTGCCACCAGTCGACAGGGTGGAGATCAGCCCCAGCATTTT
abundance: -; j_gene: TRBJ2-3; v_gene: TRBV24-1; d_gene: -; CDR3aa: CATSDPIHNTDTQYF; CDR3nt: TGTGCCACCAGTGACCCGATCCACAATACAGATACGCAGTATTTT
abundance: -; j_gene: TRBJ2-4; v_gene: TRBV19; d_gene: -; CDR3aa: CASSSSWQGIAKNIQYF; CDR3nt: TGTGCCAGTAGTTCTTCCTGGCAGGGGATCGCCAAAAACATTCAGTACTTC
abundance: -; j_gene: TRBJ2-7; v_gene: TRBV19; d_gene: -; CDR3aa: CASKRPDSYEQYF; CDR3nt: TGTGCCAGTAAAAGACCGGACTCGTACGAGCAGTACTTC
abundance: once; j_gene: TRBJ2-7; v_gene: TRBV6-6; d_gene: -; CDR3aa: CASSYPRLSYEQYF; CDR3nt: TGTGCCAGCAGTTACCCCCGACTTTCCTACGAGCAGTACTTC
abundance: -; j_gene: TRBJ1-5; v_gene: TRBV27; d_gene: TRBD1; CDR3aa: CASSLSVQGGNQPQHF; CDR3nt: TGTGCCAGCAGTTTATCAGTACAGGGGGGCAATCAGCCCCAGCATTTT
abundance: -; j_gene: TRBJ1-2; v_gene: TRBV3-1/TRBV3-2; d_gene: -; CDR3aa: CASSQDSGYYGYTF; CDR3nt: TGTGCCAGCAGCCAGGACTCCGGGTACTATGGCTACACCTTC
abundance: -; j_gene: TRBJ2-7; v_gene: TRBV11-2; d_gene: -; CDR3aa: CASSSATANFYEQYF; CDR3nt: TGTGCCAGCAGCTCTGCGACAGCAAATTTCTACGAGCAGTACTTC
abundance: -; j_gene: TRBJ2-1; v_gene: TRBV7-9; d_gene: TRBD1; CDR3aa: CASRPHRGSEQFF; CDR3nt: TGTGCCAGCAGACCTCACAGGGGGAGTGAGCAGTTCTTC
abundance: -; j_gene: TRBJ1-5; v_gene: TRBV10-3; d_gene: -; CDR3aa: CATSSSDDPRVQPQHF; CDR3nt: TGTGCCACTTCCTCCTCCGACGACCCCAGGGTACAGCCCCAGCATTTT
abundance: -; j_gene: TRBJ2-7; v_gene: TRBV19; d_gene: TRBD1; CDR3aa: CASSPGGRFEQYF; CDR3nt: TGTGCCAGTAGTCCAGGGGGCAGATTTGAGCAGTACTTC
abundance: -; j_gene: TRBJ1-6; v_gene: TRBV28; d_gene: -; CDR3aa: CASSLLSNSPLHF; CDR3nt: TGTGCCAGCAGTTTATTAAGCAATTCACCCCTCCACTTT
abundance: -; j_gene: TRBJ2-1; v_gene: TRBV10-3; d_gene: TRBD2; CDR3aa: CAISESAGEQVSGYNEQFF; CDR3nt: TGTGCCATCAGTGAGTCGGCGGGAGAGCAGGTGTCGGGATACAATGAGCAGTTCTTC
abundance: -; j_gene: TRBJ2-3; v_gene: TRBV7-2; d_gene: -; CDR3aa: CASSSLGGPTDTQYF; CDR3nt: TGTGCCAGCAGCTCCCTCGGCGGGCCCACAGATACGCAGTATTTT
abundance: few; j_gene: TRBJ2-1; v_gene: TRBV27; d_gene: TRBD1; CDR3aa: CASRLTHRGLSSYNEQFF; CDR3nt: TGTGCCAGCAGACTCACCCACAGGGGGCTGAGCTCCTACAATGAGCAGTTCTTC
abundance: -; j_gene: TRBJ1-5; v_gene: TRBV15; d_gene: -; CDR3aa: CATSRDSDQPQHF; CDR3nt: TGTGCCACCAGCAGAGATTCGGATCAGCCCCAGCATTTT
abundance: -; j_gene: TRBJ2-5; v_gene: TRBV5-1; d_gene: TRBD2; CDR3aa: CASSLAGGGTETQYF; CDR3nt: TGCGCCAGCAGCTTGGCCGGGGGGGGAACAGAGACCCAGTACTTC
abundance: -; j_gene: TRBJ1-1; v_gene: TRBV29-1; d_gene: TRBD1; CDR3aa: CSDARGINTEAFF; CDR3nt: TGCAGCGATGCCAGGGGGATTAACACTGAAGCTTTCTTT
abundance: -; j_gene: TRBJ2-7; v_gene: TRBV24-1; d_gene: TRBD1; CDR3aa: CATSGGTGAFYEQYF; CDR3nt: TGTGCCACCAGTGGTGGGACAGGAGCATTCTACGAGCAGTACTTC
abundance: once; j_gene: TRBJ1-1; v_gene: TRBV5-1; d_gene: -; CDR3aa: CASSEQIQNTEAFF; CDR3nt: TGCGCCAGCAGCGAACAGATCCAGAACACTGAAGCTTTCTTT
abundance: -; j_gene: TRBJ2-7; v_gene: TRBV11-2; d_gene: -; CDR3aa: CASRIKGEQYF; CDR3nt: TGTGCCAGCAGAATTAAGGGGGAGCAGTACTTC
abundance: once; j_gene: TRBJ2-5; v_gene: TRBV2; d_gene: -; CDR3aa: CATTGEGETQYF; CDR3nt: TGTGCCACCACGGGAGAGGGAGAGACCCAGTACTTC
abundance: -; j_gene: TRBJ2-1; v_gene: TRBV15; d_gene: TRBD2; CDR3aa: CATSSGTTVNEQFF; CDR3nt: TGTGCCACCAGCTCCGGGACTACTGTCAATGAGCAGTTCTTC
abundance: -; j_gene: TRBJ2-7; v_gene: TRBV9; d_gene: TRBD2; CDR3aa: CASSGGTSEANEQYF; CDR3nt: TGTGCCAGCAGCGGGGGGACTAGCGAAGCGAACGAGCAGTACTTC
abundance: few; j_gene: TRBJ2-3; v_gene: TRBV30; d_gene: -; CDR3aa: CAWSKRTDTQYF; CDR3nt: TGTGCCTGGAGTAAGCGCACAGATACGCAGTATTTT
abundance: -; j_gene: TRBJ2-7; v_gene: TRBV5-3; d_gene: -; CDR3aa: CARSLYYLIGRGFRKQYF; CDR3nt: TGTGCCAGAAGCTTGTACTATCTCATTGGCAGGGGTTTTCGCAAGCAGTACTTC
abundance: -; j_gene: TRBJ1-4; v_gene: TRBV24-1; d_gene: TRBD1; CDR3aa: CATSPGGTEKLFF; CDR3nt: TGTGCCACCAGTCCAGGGGGAACTGAAAAACTGTTTTTT
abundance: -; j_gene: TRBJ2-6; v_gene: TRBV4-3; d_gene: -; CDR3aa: CASSQEEGTGANVLTF; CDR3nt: TGCGCCAGCAGCCAAGAAGAGGGTACTGGGGCCAACGTCCTGACTTTC
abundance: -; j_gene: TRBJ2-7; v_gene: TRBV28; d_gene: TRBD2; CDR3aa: CASSTSGRARNEQYF; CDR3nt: TGTGCCAGCAGTACTAGCGGGAGGGCCAGGAACGAGCAGTACTTC
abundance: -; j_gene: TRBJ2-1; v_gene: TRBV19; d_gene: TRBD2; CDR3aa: CASMRSSGSSYNEQFF; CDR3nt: TGTGCCAGTATGAGGAGTAGCGGGAGCTCCTACAATGAGCAGTTCTTC
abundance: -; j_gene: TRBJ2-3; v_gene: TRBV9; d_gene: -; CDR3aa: CASSRRGRTETDTQYF; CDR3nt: TGTGCCAGCAGCCGACGGGGTAGGACAGAAACAGATACGCAGTATTTT
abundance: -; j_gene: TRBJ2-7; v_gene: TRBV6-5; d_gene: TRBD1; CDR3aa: CASSPDRVKYEQYF; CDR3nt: TGTGCCAGCAGTCCGGACAGGGTAAAGTACGAGCAGTACTTC
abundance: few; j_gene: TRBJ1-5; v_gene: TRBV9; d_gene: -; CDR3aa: CASSVEGGWNQPQHF; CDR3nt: TGTGCCAGCAGCGTAGAGGGCGGGTGGAATCAGCCCCAGCATTTT
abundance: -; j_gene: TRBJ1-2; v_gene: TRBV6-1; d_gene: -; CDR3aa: CASSDRMHYGYTF; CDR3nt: TGTGCCAGCAGTGACAGGATGCACTATGGCTACACCTTC
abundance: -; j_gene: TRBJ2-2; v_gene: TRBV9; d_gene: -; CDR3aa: CASSVLLTAGELFF; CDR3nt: TGTGCCAGCAGCGTACTCCTCACGGCCGGGGAGCTGTTTTTT
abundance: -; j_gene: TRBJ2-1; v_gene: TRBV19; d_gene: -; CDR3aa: CASSKTDLPGRDEQFF; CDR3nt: TGTGCCAGTAGCAAAACGGACCTCCCGGGCAGGGATGAGCAGTTCTTC
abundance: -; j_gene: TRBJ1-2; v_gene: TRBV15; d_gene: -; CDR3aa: CATARGEGYGYTF; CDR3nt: TGTGCCACCGCCCGGGGAGAGGGCTATGGCTACACCTTC